A selection of T cell receptor beta chains follows, all from one sample in a study of identical twins. TCRdb called the 5' RACE reads again in MiXCR, with one record for every CDR3 protein. The data contain under 900,000 distinct CDR3 sequences, around a sixth of them singletons. The sample also formed part of further work on T cells expressing NK-cell markers.

The sample consisted of PBMCs. The receptors originated from a woman aged 18-29 years in good health. Both conserved end residues are part of each CDR3. Each record gives: D gene, clone size, V gene, J gene, CDR3 protein, CDR3 DNA. D genes are given only for firm matches. Clone sizes are given selectively: once, few, many, or a class where the clone is expanded.

TRBD1,few,TRBV20-1,TRBJ2-7,CSARGTGRSEQYF,TGCAGTGCTCGCGGGACAGGGAGGTCCGAGCAGTACTTC
TRBD1,.,TRBV20-1,TRBJ2-7,CSARSGTGPHPRPYEQYF,TGCAGTGCTAGATCCGGGACAGGGCCCCACCCGCGACCCTACGAGCAGTACTTC
TRBD2,.,TRBV11-2,TRBJ2-3,CASSLAETSAELDTQYF,TGTGCCAGCAGCTTAGCTGAGACTAGCGCGGAGTTGGATACGCAGTATTTT
TRBD1,.,TRBV6-5,TRBJ2-1,CASSYRQGAGNEQFF,TGTGCCAGCAGTTACAGACAGGGGGCTGGTAATGAGCAGTTCTTC
.,few,TRBV12-3/TRBV12-4,TRBJ2-7,CASSLPRSLPSSYEQYF,TGTGCCAGCAGCTTACCCCGGTCGTTACCCAGCTCCTACGAGCAGTACTTC
.,few,TRBV12-3/TRBV12-4,TRBJ2-2,CASSLILPGATNTGELFF,TGTGCCAGCAGTTTAATCCTTCCAGGGGCTACGAACACCGGGGAGCTGTTTTTT
.,few,TRBV6-5,TRBJ2-5,CASSYSGLRGETQYF,TGTGCCAGCAGTTACTCGGGACTCCGTGGAGAGACCCAGTACTTC
TRBD1,.,TRBV6-1,TRBJ1-5,CASSPRDRGQGQPQHF,TGTGCCAGCAGCCCAAGGGACAGGGGGCAAGGGCAGCCCCAGCATTTT
.,.,TRBV3-1,TRBJ2-2,CASSLAVSGELFF,TGTGCCAGCAGCCTCGCGGTTTCCGGGGAGCTGTTTTTT
TRBD2,few,TRBV29-1,TRBJ2-1,CSVGLAGEYEQFF,TGCAGCGTTGGACTAGCGGGAGAGTATGAGCAGTTCTTC
.,many,TRBV7-6,TRBJ2-1,CASSLWAGREQFF,TGTGCCAGCAGCTTATGGGCAGGGAGAGAGCAGTTCTTC
.,.,TRBV12-3/TRBV12-4,TRBJ2-1,CASSLGGDDEQFF,TGTGCCAGCAGTTTAGGCGGGGATGATGAGCAGTTCTTC
.,.,TRBV4-3,TRBJ2-7,CASSQGRWEDYEQYF,TGCGCCAGCAGCCAAGGGAGGTGGGAGGACTACGAGCAGTACTTC
.,few,TRBV4-2,TRBJ1-1,CASSQDGRAGLTRGTEAFF,TGTGCCAGCAGCCAAGATGGTAGGGCAGGGCTCACAAGGGGTACTGAAGCTTTCTTT
.,few,TRBV7-9,TRBJ1-2,CASSPIRGNYGYTF,TGTGCCAGCAGCCCGATACGGGGTAACTATGGCTACACCTTC
.,.,TRBV6-1,TRBJ2-7,CASSDTLGGWYEQYF,TGTGCCAGCAGCGACACTCTAGGGGGATGGTACGAGCAGTACTTC
TRBD2,.,TRBV19,TRBJ2-1,CASSIGGRAINEQFF,TGTGCCAGTAGTATTGGCGGGAGGGCCATAAATGAGCAGTTCTTC
.,.,TRBV7-8,TRBJ2-5,CASSLSGPETQYF,TGTGCCAGCAGCTTGAGTGGGCCAGAGACCCAGTACTTC
TRBD1,few,TRBV20-1,TRBJ2-3,CSQTDRGKADTQYF,TGCAGTCAAACGGACAGGGGGAAGGCGGATACGCAGTATTTT
.,few,TRBV12-3/TRBV12-4,TRBJ1-4,CASSRNGADEKLFF,TGTGCCAGCAGTAGAAACGGGGCCGATGAAAAACTGTTTTTT
.,.,TRBV20-1,TRBJ2-6,CSAVRSGVSGANVLTF,TGCAGTGCAGTCCGGTCTGGGGTCTCTGGGGCCAACGTCCTGACTTTC
.,.,TRBV5-1,TRBJ1-1,CASSLGAGIGTEAFF,TGCGCCAGCAGCTTGGGGGCAGGGATTGGCACTGAAGCTTTCTTT
TRBD2,.,TRBV24-1,TRBJ2-1,CATRSRLAGEVYNEQFF,TGTGCCACCAGATCCCGACTAGCGGGGGAAGTCTACAATGAGCAGTTCTTC
TRBD2,.,TRBV27,TRBJ2-2,CASSPKASGRKDTGELFF,TGTGCCAGCAGCCCCAAGGCTAGCGGGAGGAAGGACACCGGGGAGCTGTTTTTT
.,few,TRBV7-9,TRBJ2-7,CASGPYEQYF,TGTGCCAGCGGACCCTACGAGCAGTACTTC